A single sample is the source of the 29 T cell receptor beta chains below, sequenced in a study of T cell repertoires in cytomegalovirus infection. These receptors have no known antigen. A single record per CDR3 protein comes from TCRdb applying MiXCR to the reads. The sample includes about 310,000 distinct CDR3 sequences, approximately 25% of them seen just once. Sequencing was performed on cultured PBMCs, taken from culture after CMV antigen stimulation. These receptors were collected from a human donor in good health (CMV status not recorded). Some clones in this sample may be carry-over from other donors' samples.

CDR3 sequence (DNA): TGTGCCAGTAGTATAGATGGATCCGCCAGGTACAATGAGCAGTTCTTC. It specifies CASSIDGSARYNEQFF. The chain recombines TRBV19 with TRBJ2-1; D ambiguous. The CDR3 length is 16 residues. Trimming took off 0 bases at V and 4 bases at J, with 13 bases between the two ends. The germline V gene encodes CDR1 LNHDA and CDR2 SQIVND (reference sequence). The full variable domain, in which reference TRBV19 and TRBJ2-1 provide the parts outside the CDR3, is DGGITQSPKYLFRKEGQNVTLSCEQNLNHDAMYWYRQDPGQGLRLIYYSQIVNDFQKGDIAEGYSVSREKKESFPLTVTSAQKNPTAFYLCASSIDGSARYNEQFFGPGTRLTVL.

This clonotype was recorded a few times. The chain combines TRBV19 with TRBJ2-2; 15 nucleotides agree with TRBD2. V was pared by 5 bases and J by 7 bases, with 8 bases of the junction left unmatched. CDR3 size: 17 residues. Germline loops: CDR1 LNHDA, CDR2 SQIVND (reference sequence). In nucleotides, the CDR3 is TGTGCCAGTAGTGCCCGCCGGACTAGCGGGAGGGTCGGGGAGCTGTTTTTT. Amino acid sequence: CASSARRTSGRVGELFF.

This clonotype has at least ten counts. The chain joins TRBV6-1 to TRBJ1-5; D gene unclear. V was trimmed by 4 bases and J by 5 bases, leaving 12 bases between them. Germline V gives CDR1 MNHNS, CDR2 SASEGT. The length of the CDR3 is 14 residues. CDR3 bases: TGTGCCAGCAGTGGAGCAACACAAGATCAGCCCCAGCATTTT. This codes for CASSGATQDQPQHF.

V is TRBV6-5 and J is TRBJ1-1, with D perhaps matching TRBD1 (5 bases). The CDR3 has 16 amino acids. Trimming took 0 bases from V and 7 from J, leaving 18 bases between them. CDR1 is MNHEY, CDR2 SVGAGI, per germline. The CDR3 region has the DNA TGTGCCAGCAGTTACTCGGGAGGCCTGGGGGGTGGTGAAGCTTTCTTT. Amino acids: CASSYSGGLGGGEAFF.

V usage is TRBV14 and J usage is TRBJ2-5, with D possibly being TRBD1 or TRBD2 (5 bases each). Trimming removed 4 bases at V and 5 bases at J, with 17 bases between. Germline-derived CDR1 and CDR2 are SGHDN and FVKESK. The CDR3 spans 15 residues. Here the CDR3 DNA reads TGTGCCAGCAGCCCGCTCGGGGCTAGCTGGGAGACCCAGTACTTC. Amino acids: CASSPLGASWETQYF.

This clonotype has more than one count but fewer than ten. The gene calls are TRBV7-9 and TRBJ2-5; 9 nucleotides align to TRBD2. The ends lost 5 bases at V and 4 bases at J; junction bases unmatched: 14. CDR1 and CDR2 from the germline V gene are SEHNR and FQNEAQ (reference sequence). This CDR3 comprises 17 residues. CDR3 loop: CASSIPGVAGVPETQYF. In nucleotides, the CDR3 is TGTGCCAGCAGCATCCCAGGGGTAGCGGGAGTTCCAGAGACCCAGTACTTC.

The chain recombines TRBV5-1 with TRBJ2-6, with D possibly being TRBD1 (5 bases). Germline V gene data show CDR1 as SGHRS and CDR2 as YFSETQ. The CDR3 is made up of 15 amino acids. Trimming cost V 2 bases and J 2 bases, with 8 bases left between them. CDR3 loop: CASSFGRAGANVLTF. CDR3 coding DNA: TGCGCCAGCAGCTTCGGCAGGGCTGGGGCCAACGTCCTGACTTTC.

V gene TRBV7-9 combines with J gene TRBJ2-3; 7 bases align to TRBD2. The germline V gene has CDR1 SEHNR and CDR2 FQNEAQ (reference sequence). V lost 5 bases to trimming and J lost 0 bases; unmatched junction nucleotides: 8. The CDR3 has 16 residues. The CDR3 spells CASSPSSGDSTDTQYF. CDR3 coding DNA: TGTGCCAGCAGCCCGTCGAGCGGGGATAGCACAGATACGCAGTATTTT. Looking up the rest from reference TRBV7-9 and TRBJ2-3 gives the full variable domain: DTGVSQNPRHKITKRGQNVTFRCDPISEHNRLYWYRQTLGQGPEFLTYFQNEAQLEKSRLLSDRFSAERPKGSFSTLEIQRTEQGDSAMYLCASSPSSGDSTDTQYFGPGTRLTVL.

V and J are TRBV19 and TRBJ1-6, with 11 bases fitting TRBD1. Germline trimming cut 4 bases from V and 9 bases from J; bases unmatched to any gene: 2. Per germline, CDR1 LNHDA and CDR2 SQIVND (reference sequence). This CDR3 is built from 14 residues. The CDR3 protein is CASSTGTGGSPLHF. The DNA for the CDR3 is TGTGCCAGTAGTACCGGGACAGGGGGTTCACCCCTCCACTTT.

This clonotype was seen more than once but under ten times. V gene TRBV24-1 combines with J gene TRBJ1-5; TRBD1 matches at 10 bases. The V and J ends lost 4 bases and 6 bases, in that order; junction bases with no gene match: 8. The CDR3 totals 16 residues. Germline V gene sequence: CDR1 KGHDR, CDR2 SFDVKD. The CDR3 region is CATSDPGTGESQPQHF. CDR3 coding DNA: TGTGCCACCAGTGACCCCGGGACAGGGGAAAGTCAGCCCCAGCATTTT.

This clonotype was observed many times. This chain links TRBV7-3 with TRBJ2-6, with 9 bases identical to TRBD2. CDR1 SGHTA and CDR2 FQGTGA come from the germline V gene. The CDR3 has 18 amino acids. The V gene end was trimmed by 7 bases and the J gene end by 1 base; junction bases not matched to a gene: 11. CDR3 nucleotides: TGTGCCAGCAAGATGGGCGGGAGGGTAATTTCTGGGGCCAACGTCCTGACTTTC. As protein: CASKMGGRVISGANVLTF.

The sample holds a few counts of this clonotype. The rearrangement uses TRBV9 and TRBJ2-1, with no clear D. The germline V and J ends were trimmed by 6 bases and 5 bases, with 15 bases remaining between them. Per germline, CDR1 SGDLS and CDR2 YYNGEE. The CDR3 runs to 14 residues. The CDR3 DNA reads TGTGCCAGCAATCTGTCTCCTACTCACAATGAGCAGTTCTTC. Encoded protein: CASNLSPTHNEQFF.

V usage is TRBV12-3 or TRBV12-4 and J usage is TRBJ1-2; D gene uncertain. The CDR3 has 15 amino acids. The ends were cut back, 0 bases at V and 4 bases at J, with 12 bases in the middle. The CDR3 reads CASSLAMGSFYGYTF. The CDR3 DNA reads TGTGCCAGCAGTTTAGCTATGGGGAGCTTCTATGGCTACACCTTC.

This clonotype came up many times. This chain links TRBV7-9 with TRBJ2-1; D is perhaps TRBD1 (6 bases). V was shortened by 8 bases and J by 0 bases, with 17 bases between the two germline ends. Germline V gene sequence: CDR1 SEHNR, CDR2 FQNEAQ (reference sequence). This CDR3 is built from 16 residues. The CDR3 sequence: CASCQGTYSSYNEQFF. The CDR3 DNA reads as TGTGCCAGCTGTCAGGGGACCTACAGCTCCTACAATGAGCAGTTCTTC.

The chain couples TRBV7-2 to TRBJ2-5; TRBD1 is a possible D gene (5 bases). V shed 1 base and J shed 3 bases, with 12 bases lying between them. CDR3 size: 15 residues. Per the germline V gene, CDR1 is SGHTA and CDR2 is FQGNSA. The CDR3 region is CASSLVFVDKETQYF. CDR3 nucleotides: TGTGCCAGCAGCTTAGTGTTTGTGGACAAAGAGACCCAGTACTTC. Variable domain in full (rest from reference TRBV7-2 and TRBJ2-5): GAGVSQSPSNKVTEKGKDVELRCDPISGHTALYWYRQSLGQGLEFLIYFQGNSAPDKSGLPSDRFSAERTGGSVSTLTIQRTQQEDSAVYLCASSLVFVDKETQYFGPGTRLLVL.

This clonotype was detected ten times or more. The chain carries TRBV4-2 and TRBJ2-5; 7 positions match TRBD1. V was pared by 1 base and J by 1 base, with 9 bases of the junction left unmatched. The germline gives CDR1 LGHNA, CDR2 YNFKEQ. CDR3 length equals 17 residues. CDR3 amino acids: CASSQAAGGVIQETQYF. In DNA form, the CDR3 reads TGTGCCAGCAGCCAAGCGGCAGGGGGTGTAATCCAAGAGACCCAGTACTTC.

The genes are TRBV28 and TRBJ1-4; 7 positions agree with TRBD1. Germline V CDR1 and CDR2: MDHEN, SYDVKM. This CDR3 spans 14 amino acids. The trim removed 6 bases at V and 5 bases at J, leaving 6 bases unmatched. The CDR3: CASSGTDLNEKLFF. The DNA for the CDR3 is TGTGCCAGCAGCGGGACAGACTTAAATGAAAAACTGTTTTTT.

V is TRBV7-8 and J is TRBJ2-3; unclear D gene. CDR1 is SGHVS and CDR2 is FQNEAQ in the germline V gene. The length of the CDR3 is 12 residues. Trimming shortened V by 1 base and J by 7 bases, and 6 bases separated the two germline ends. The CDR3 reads CASSLGENTQYF. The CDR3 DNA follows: TGTGCCAGCAGCTTAGGAGAAAATACGCAGTATTTT.

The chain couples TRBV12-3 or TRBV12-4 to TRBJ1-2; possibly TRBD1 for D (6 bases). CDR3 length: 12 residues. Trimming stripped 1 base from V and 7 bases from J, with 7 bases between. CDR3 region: CASSLVGAGYTF. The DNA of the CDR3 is TGTGCCAGCAGTTTAGTGGGGGCTGGCTACACCTTC.

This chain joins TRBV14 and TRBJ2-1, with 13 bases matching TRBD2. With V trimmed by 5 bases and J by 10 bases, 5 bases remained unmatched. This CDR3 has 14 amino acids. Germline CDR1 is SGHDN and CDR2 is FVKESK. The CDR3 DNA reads TGTGCCAGCAGCAGTAGGACTAGCGGGAGCGAGCAGTTCTTC. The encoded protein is CASSSRTSGSEQFF.

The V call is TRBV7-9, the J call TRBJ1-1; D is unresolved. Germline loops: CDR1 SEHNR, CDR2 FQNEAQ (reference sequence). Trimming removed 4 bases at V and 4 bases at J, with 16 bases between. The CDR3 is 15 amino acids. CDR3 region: CASSSSTLAGTEAFF. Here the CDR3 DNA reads TGTGCCAGCAGCTCATCGACCCTAGCGGGCACTGAAGCTTTCTTT.

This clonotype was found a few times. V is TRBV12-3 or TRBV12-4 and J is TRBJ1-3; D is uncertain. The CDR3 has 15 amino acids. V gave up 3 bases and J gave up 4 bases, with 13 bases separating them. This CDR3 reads CASSLEGFVGNTIYF. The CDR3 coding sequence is TGTGCCAGCAGTTTGGAAGGGTTTGTAGGAAACACCATATATTTT.

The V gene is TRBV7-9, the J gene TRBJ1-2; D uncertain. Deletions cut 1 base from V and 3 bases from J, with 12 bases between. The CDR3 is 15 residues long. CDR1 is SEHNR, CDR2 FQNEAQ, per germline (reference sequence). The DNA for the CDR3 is TGTGCCAGCAGCTTAGACAGTGACACCTACTATGGCTACACCTTC. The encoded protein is CASSLDSDTYYGYTF.

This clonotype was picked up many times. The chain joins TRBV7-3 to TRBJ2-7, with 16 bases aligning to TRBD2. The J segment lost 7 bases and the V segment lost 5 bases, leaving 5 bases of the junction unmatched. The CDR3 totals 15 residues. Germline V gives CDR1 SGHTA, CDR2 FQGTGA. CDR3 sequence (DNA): TGTGCCAGCAGCGGAGAGGGACTAGCGGGAGGGGAGCAGTACTTC. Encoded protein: CASSGEGLAGGEQYF.

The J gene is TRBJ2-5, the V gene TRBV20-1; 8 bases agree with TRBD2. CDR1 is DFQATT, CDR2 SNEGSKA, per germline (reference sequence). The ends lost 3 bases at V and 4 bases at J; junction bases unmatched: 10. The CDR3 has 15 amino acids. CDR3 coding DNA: TGCAGTGCTAGTTGGAGCGGGAGTACCGCAGAGACCCAGTACTTC. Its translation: CSASWSGSTAETQYF.

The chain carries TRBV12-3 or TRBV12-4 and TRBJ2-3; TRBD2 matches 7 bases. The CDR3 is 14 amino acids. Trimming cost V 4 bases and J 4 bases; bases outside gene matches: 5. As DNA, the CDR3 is TGTGCCAGCAGTTCACAGACTAGCTCAGATACGCAGTATTTT. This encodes CASSSQTSSDTQYF.

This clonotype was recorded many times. CDR3 nucleotides: TGTGCCAGCAGCCCTCGAATCTATGGCTACACCTTC. This sequence encodes CASSPRIYGYTF. The V gene is TRBV7-9, the J gene TRBJ1-2; D remains unclear. V lost 5 bases, J lost 4 bases, and 8 bases lay in between. CDR3 length: 12 amino acids. Germline assignment: CDR1 SEHNR and CDR2 FQNEAQ (reference sequence).

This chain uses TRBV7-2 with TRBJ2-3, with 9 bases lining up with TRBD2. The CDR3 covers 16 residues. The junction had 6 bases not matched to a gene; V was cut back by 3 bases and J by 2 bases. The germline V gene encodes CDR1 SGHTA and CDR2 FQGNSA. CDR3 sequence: CASSLTSGRPTDTQYF. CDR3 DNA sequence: TGTGCCAGCAGCTTGACTAGCGGAAGACCCACAGATACGCAGTATTTT. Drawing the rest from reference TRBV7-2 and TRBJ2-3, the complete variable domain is GAGVSQSPSNKVTEKGKDVELRCDPISGHTALYWYRQSLGQGLEFLIYFQGNSAPDKSGLPSDRFSAERTGGSVSTLTIQRTQQEDSAVYLCASSLTSGRPTDTQYFGPGTRLTVL.

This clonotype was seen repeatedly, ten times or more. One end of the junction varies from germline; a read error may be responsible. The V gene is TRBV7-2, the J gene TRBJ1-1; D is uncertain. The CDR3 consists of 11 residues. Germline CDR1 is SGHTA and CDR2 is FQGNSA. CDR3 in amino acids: CASSERGSRAF. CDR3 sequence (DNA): TGTGCCAGCAGCGAACGAGGGAGTAGAGCCTTT. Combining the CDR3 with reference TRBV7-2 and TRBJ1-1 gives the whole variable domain GAGVSQSPSNKVTEKGKDVELRCDPISGHTALYWYRQSLGQGLEFLIYFQGNSAPDKSGLPSDRFSAERTGGSVSTLTIQRTQQEDSAVYLCASSERGSRAFGQGTRLTVV.